This T cell receptor (beta chain) is drawn from a study of CD8 T cells in Susac syndrome. General observations from the study: The study recognized that the number of individuals in its TCR sequencing and HLA analysis was relatively small.

As for this clonotype: No antigen is known for it.

RNA in amounts of roughly 0.5 to 1 ug was reverse transcribed with random hexamers. By means of immunoSEQ multiplex PCR, TCR beta CDR3 spanning 54 Vbeta and 13 Jbeta underwent amplification. In TCRdb, the immunoSEQ multiplex PCR reads were re-called with MiXCR into one record per CDR3 protein. Of fewer than 150,000 distinct CDR3 sequences listed, roughly 96% are singletons. Sequencing of TCR beta was performed on blood CD8+ and CD4+ T cells. Through negative isolation, CD4+ and CD8+ T cells were obtained, while TEMRA cells were enriched using FACS. Germline values: CDR1 KGHSH, CDR2 LQKENI. V dropped 0 bases and J dropped 3; count of bases not matched to a gene: 2. The CDR3 totals 14 residues.

The sequenced sample was CD4+ T cells from PBMCs. The chain is built from TRBV18 and TRBJ2-7, with 7 bases matching TRBD1. The TCR originated in a human donor in good health. The CDR3: CASSPPTGDYEQYF. CDR3 sequence (DNA): TGTGCCAGCTCACCACCCACAGGGGACTACGAGCAGTACTTC.